This TCR beta chain was sequenced during a study of CD8 T cells in ankylosing spondylitis. TCRdb recomputed calls from the 5' RACE reads with MiXCR, one row per CDR3 protein. The sample shows over 75,000 distinct CDR3 sequences, roughly 8.8% of them seen only once. The J segment lost 10 bases and the V segment lost 5 bases, leaving 10 bases of the junction unmatched. This CDR3 comprises 14 residues. Sequences were obtained from blood, either unsorted or a sorted T cell fraction (not recorded which). The origin of this receptor is a male donor with ankylosing spondylitis or in good health (not recorded which). V usage is TRBV5-3 and J usage is TRBJ2-1; 9 nucleotides align to TRBD2. TRBV5-3 is flagged as an ORF with uncertain function. The CDR3: CARSHGGGAVEQFF. CDR3 nucleotide sequence: TGTGCCAGAAGTCATGGCGGGGGGGCAGTGGAGCAGTTCTTC.